A selection of T cell receptor beta chains follows, all from one sample in a study of blood T cells in healthy people across ages. MiXCR was run by TCRdb on the 5' RACE reads, yielding one entry per CDR3 protein. Among hundreds of thousands of distinct CDR3 sequences, roughly 60% were seen once, and the ten largest hold about 20%. Source material: blood. The receptor set was obtained from a man younger than 45 in good health. Both conserved end residues are part of each CDR3. Each record gives: V gene, J gene, clone size, CDR3 protein. Size is omitted from some rows. Given values are once, few, many or a class for expanded clones.

TRBV5-1	TRBJ1-2	-	CASSSRWGNYGYTF
TRBV7-2	TRBJ2-5	-	CASTRTGGETQYF
TRBV11-1	TRBJ2-1	-	CASSGRTGEGEQFF
TRBV19	TRBJ1-2	-	CATSRAQANYGYTF
TRBV20-1	TRBJ2-5	-	CSATHETQYF
TRBV20-1	TRBJ2-1	once	CSAVDSGNYDEQFF
TRBV20-1	TRBJ2-4	-	CSARDMAGMGIQYF
TRBV11-2	-	once	CASSSGPDPEQYF
TRBV4-3	TRBJ1-1	few	CASSRGEGASTEAFF
TRBV4-2	TRBJ2-5	-	CTSSQDLGAGRRETQYF
TRBV10-3	TRBJ2-3	few	CAISAPGQGTDTQYF
TRBV6-5	-	-	CASSYAGSNNYEQYF
TRBV6-2/TRBV6-3	TRBJ2-3	few	CASSPPLAGVTDTQYF
TRBV7-2	TRBJ2-5	few	CASSLAARGGRETQYF
TRBV7-9	TRBJ1-5	-	CSSGAGGQPQHF
TRBV9	TRBJ2-5	few	CASSVAGAEKETQYF
TRBV25-1	TRBJ2-5	-	CASSDRRGGTQYF
TRBV12-3/TRBV12-4	TRBJ1-1	-	CAGSEGGGGTEAFF
TRBV12-3/TRBV12-4	TRBJ1-1	-	CASSLEGTNTEAFF
TRBV9	TRBJ2-3	-	CASSVEGRTSTDTQYF
TRBV7-9	TRBJ1-5	-	CASSPGDRSDYSNQPQHF
TRBV20-1	TRBJ2-1	-	CSANREVNEQFF
TRBV14	TRBJ2-7	-	CASSLRSGSYEQYF
TRBV6-1	-	once	CASRPMGGGGPNEQYF
TRBV20-1	-	-	CSAIQRGLSYEQYF
TRBV20-1	TRBJ1-5	-	CSASPDPGTGDQSQHF
TRBV29-1	TRBJ1-5	-	CSVVEQSNQPQHF
TRBV6-1	TRBJ2-1	-	CASLATALVLSFNEQFF
TRBV11-2	TRBJ2-7	-	CASMLDGNLYEQYF
TRBV4-2	TRBJ2-1	-	CASSQAVGGISSYNEQFF
TRBV2	TRBJ2-1	-	CASSEMGGLAGGEFF
TRBV7-2	TRBJ2-3	few	CASSLSLGLTDTQYF
TRBV24-1	TRBJ2-7	few	CATSDLNEQYF
TRBV7-2	TRBJ2-5	few	CASSFIRGMYQETQYF
TRBV28	TRBJ1-2	-	CASTPGFPGSYGYTF
TRBV12-3/TRBV12-4	-	many	CASSSILAGSYNEQYF
TRBV20-1	TRBJ1-2	-	CSARYSGYGYTF
TRBV4-2	TRBJ1-2	-	CASSPNRDTYGYTF
TRBV6-2/TRBV6-3	TRBJ2-7	few	CASRYGYEQYF
TRBV29-1	TRBJ2-7	-	CSVSYVAGESYEQYF
TRBV12-3/TRBV12-4	TRBJ2-3	-	CASSSLAGPPDTQYF
TRBV2	TRBJ2-7	few	CASTGDTNYEQYF
TRBV6-1	TRBJ1-5	-	CASSEERINQPQHF
TRBV7-7	TRBJ2-1	-	CASSWRRGPYNEQFF
TRBV28	TRBJ2-7	-	CASSFRGGLYEQYF
TRBV21-1	TRBJ1-1	-	CASNAPGQGTEAFF
TRBV3-1	TRBJ2-7	-	CASSQATGVFHEQYF
TRBV24-1	TRBJ2-1	-	CATSDPREQWGGSSYNEQFF
TRBV14	-	-	CASSPRSGNQETQYF
TRBV6-5	TRBJ2-7	few	CASRTSTIYEQYF
TRBV7-3	TRBJ2-7	many	CASSLGFSYEQYF
TRBV28	TRBJ1-1	-	CAAGHPNTEAFF
TRBV28	TRBJ2-5	-	CASSFSGRGQETQYF
TRBV9	TRBJ2-1	few	CASSPETNWNSYNEQFF
TRBV3-1	TRBJ1-2	-	CASRDAGGIYGYTF
TRBV21-1	TRBJ2-5	-	CASSISSGTSDQETQYF
TRBV4-1	-	-	CASSQEGLPEQYF
TRBV12-3/TRBV12-4	TRBJ1-1	-	CASSRDRGATEAFF
TRBV12-3/TRBV12-4	TRBJ2-7	once	CASSPGGPSSYEQYF